These 17 T cell receptor beta chains were all obtained from the same sample, sequenced in a study of T cells in localized non-small cell lung cancer. TCRdb's table, derived via immunoSEQ multiplex PCR, lists solely in-frame clones and lacks some. Counted here are about 82,000 clones, around 81% occurring once; the ten biggest clones make up 15% to 20%. The starting material was PBMCs, obtained before any cancer treatment. These receptors were taken from a man aged 35-69 years with stage II squamous cell lung carcinoma.

The chain couples TRBV6-5 to TRBJ1-1; 8 nucleotides align to TRBD1. With V trimmed by 7 bases and J by 8 bases, 9 bases remained unmatched. The CDR3 contains 13 residues. Germline loops: CDR1 MNHEY, CDR2 SVGAGI. The CDR3 nucleotides read TGTGCCAGCACCGGACAGGGAACCGGAGAAGCTTTCTTT. Residues: CASTGQGTGEAFF.

This chain uses TRBV19 with TRBJ2-5, with D tentatively TRBD1 (5 bases). This CDR3 is built from 10 residues. V shed 11 bases and J shed 4 bases, with 8 bases lying between them. CDR1 is LNHDA, CDR2 SQIVND, per germline (reference sequence). CDR3 loop: CASRGETQYF. The CDR3 DNA is TGTGCCTCTAGGGGAGAGACCCAGTACTTC.

DNA of the CDR3: TGTGCCACCAGCAGAGATACATCTAACTATGGCTACACCTTC. Residues: CATSRDTSNYGYTF. V gene TRBV15 combines with J gene TRBJ1-2; no reliable D call. Germline-derived CDR1 and CDR2 are LNHNV and YYDKDF (reference sequence). The CDR3 loop spans 14 amino acids. Trimming cost V 0 bases and J 0 bases, with 5 bases left between them.

The chain carries TRBV29-1 and TRBJ1-3, with TRBD1 as a possible D gene (5 bases). The CDR3 runs 13 residues. V was trimmed by 4 bases and J by 1 base, leaving 8 bases between them. Germline loops: CDR1 SQVTM, CDR2 ANQGSEA. The CDR3 reads CSVVTASGNTIYF. DNA of the CDR3: TGCAGCGTTGTGACAGCGTCTGGAAACACCATATATTTT.

This chain links TRBV6-5 with TRBJ2-2; D gene unclear. The CDR3 loop spans 15 amino acids. The germline V gene encodes CDR1 MNHEY and CDR2 SVGAGI. The ends were cut back, 2 bases at V and 1 base at J, with 8 bases in the middle. The CDR3 DNA reads TGTGCCAGCAGTTACGAAGCGATGAACACCGGGGAGCTGTTTTTT. Protein sequence: CASSYEAMNTGELFF.

The chain couples TRBV27 to TRBJ1-4; D is uncertain. This CDR3 region has 15 residues. Germline V gene sequence: CDR1 MNHEY, CDR2 SMNVEV (reference sequence). V dropped 3 bases and J dropped 0 bases, with 8 bases sitting between them. CDR3 nucleotide sequence: TGTGCCAGCAGTTTCGGCGGAGCAACTAATGAAAAACTGTTTTTT. Its protein product is CASSFGGATNEKLFF.

The sample holds a few counts of this clone. The rearrangement uses TRBV7-2 and TRBJ1-6, with D unresolved. The CDR3 is 12 residues long. Deletions cut 1 base from V and 10 bases from J, with 5 bases between. Germline V gene sequence: CDR1 SGHTA, CDR2 FQGNSA. CDR3 in DNA: TGTGCCAGCAGCTTAGAGGTATCACCCCTCCACTTT. Encoded protein: CASSLEVSPLHF.

The V gene is TRBV9, the J gene TRBJ2-1; 7 nucleotides match TRBD2. Germline assignment: CDR1 SGDLS and CDR2 YYNGEE. The junction had 10 bases not matched to a gene; V was cut back by 3 bases and J by 7 bases. The CDR3 is made up of 15 amino acids. CDR3 residues: CASSGEAPGGNEQFF. CDR3 sequence (DNA): TGTGCCAGCAGCGGGGAGGCCCCGGGGGGAAATGAGCAGTTCTTC.

This clone appeared a single time. The chain uses TRBV6-1 and TRBJ1-2; D perhaps matches TRBD1 (6 bases). V lost 5 bases to trimming and J lost 6 bases, with 19 bases between them. Germline CDR1 MNHNS, CDR2 SASEGT. CDR3 length equals 15 residues. The CDR3 here is CASSPQADSAHGYTF. The CDR3 DNA reads TGTGCCAGCAGTCCCCAGGCGGACAGCGCCCATGGCTACACCTTC.

The chain couples TRBV7-8 to TRBJ2-2; 10 bases match TRBD2. Germline CDR1 and CDR2: SGHVS and FQNEAQ. CDR3 length: 16 amino acids. The V and J ends lost 5 bases and 3 bases, in that order; junction bases with no gene match: 6. The CDR3 coding sequence is TGTGCCAGCAGCCTTAGCGGGAGGCCTTACACCGGGGAGCTGTTTTTT. Its translation is CASSLSGRPYTGELFF.

This clone was counted a few times. This chain joins TRBV30 and TRBJ2-7; no clear D. The V end lost 2 bases, the J end lost 3 bases, and 17 bases lay between the germline ends. In germline, CDR1 is GTSNPN, CDR2 SVGIG (reference sequence). The CDR3 extends over 15 amino acids. The CDR3 sequence: CAWSRPRVGNYEQYF. In DNA, the CDR3 is TGTGCCTGGAGTAGGCCCAGAGTGGGAAACTACGAGCAGTACTTC.

V and J are TRBV5-1 and TRBJ2-2; 7 bases align to TRBD1. Germline-derived CDR1 and CDR2 are SGHRS and YFSETQ. J was trimmed by 7 bases and V by 1 base; bases with no gene match: 10. The CDR3 has 16 amino acids. The CDR3 region is CASSLYRGRFDGELFF. The CDR3 coding sequence is TGCGCCAGCAGCTTGTATAGGGGGCGGTTCGACGGGGAGCTGTTTTTT. The whole variable domain, remainder taken from reference TRBV5-1 and TRBJ2-2, is KAGVTQTPRYLIKTRGQQVTLSCSPISGHRSVSWYQQTPGQGLQFLFEYFSETQRNKGNFPGRFSGRQFSNSRSEMNVSTLELGDSALYLCASSLYRGRFDGELFFGEGSRLTVL.

The chain joins TRBV6-1 to TRBJ2-1; TRBD2 agrees at 8 bases. Germline trimming cut 7 bases from V and 6 bases from J; bases unmatched to any gene: 11. This CDR3 has 15 amino acids. Germline loops: CDR1 MNHNS, CDR2 SASEGT. The CDR3 region has the DNA TGTGCCAGCAATAAACGGGAGGGCATCGGCAATGAGCAGTTCTTC. It specifies CASNKREGIGNEQFF.

The chain links TRBV14 to TRBJ1-4, with 10 positions matching TRBD1. CDR3 length: 15 residues. Trimming at V came to 8 bases and at J to 7 bases, leaving 10 bases not matched to a gene. Germline V CDR1 and CDR2: SGHDN, FVKESK. The CDR3 sequence: CASSDRQGAGEKLFF. The CDR3 DNA is TGTGCCAGCTCCGATCGACAGGGGGCTGGTGAAAAACTGTTTTTT.

The gene calls are TRBV20-1 and TRBJ1-2; D is ambiguous. Per germline, CDR1 DFQATT and CDR2 SNEGSKA (reference sequence). This CDR3 is 11 amino acids long. The V and J ends lost 6 bases and 4 bases respectively, with 9 bases between them. The CDR3 here is CSADSIYGYTF. CDR3 DNA sequence: TGCAGTGCCGATTCTATCTATGGCTACACCTTC.

The chain uses TRBV10-3 and TRBJ2-3; D call uncertain. The germline V and J ends were trimmed by 3 bases and 7 bases, with 11 bases remaining between them. Per the germline V gene, CDR1 is ENHRY and CDR2 is SYGVKD. This CDR3 region has 13 residues. Here the CDR3 reads CAISDPPVNTQYF. Written as DNA, the CDR3 is TGTGCCATCAGTGATCCTCCCGTCAATACGCAGTATTTT.

This clone occurred many times. Here the CDR3 DNA reads TGTGCCAGCACAACACAGTCCTACGAGCAGTACTTC. This translates into CASTTQSYEQYF. The V gene is TRBV2, the J gene TRBJ2-7; D ambiguous. The V end lost 7 bases, the J end lost 1 base, and 8 bases lay between the germline ends. The CDR3 extends over 12 amino acids. Per germline, CDR1 SNHLY and CDR2 FYNNEI. Supplemented by reference TRBV2 and TRBJ2-7, the full variable domain reads EPEVTQTPSHQVTQMGQEVILRCVPISNHLYFYWYRQILGQKVEFLVSFYNNEISEKSEIFDDQFSVERPDGSNFTLKIRSTKLEDSAMYFCASTTQSYEQYFGPGTRLTVT.